Listed below are T cell receptor beta chains from one sample, sequenced in a study of shared clonotypes between healthy human individuals. Sequencing used immunoSEQ multiplex PCR; TCRdb keeps in-frame clones, though not all of them. The top ten hold nearly 25% of the sample, which has about 680,000 clones, about 92% seen once. Sample: naive CD8+ T cells sorted from blood. The receptors stem from a man aged 25-45 years in good health. The CDR3 runs from the conserved cysteine through the conserved F or W. The order of the fields is D gene, clone size, V gene, J gene, CDR3 DNA, CDR3 protein. A D gene is named only where the DNA matches it firmly. Clone size is given for some rows only: seen once, a few or many times, or a class if the clone is expanded.

NA	NA	TRBV12-5	TRBJ2-1	TGTGCTAGTGGCCAGGCTAATGAGCAGTTCTTC	CASGQANEQFF
TRBD1	NA	TRBV14	TRBJ2-7	TGTGCCAGCAGACTGACAGGGGTTTACGAGCAGTACTTC	CASRLTGVYEQYF
TRBD1	NA	TRBV7-3	TRBJ2-7	TGTGCCAGCAGCTTAGGGCAGGGGGCGGCTTACGAGCAGTACTTC	CASSLGQGAAYEQYF
TRBD2	NA	TRBV27	TRBJ2-2	TGTGCCAGCAGTCACTACGGGAGGATGAACACCGGGGAGCTGTTTTTT	CASSHYGRMNTGELFF
NA	NA	TRBV2	TRBJ1-4	TGTGCCAGCAGTGAAATGCAGTTCCCCGAAAAACTGTTTTTT	CASSEMQFPEKLFF
NA	NA	TRBV27	TRBJ2-1	TGTGCCAGCAAAAAAGCAGGGGAGGCCTACAATGAGCAGTTCTTC	CASKKAGEAYNEQFF
NA	NA	TRBV16	TRBJ1-5	TGTGCCAGCAGCCATAGTCAGCCCCAGCATTTT	CASSHSQPQHF
NA	NA	TRBV9	TRBJ2-1	TGTGCCAGCAGGTCGGGGGTTGGCAATGAGCAGTTCTTC	CASRSGVGNEQFF
NA	NA	TRBV30	TRBJ2-2	TGTGCCTGGAGTGTAACTATCACCGGGGAGCTGTTTTTT	CAWSVTITGELFF
NA	NA	TRBV6-1	TRBJ2-3	TGTGCCAGCAGTGAACCCACGGGATACACAGATACGCAGTATTTT	CASSEPTGYTDTQYF
NA	NA	TRBV27	TRBJ1-2	TGTGCCAGCAGGGTATCGTTGGGGGCTCCCTATGGCTACACCTTC	CASRVSLGAPYGYTF
NA	NA	TRBV27	TRBJ2-1	TGTGCCAGCAGTTTAGGGCGGGAACAAAGGCCGCAGTTCTTC	CASSLGREQRPQFF
NA	NA	TRBV6-5	TRBJ1-2	TGTGCCAGCAGTTACAGGGGAGGGAACTATGGCTACACCTTC	CASSYRGGNYGYTF
NA	once	TRBV30	TRBJ1-5	TGTGCCTGGACCATAGGGGGAGTTTTAAGCAATCAGCCCCAGCATTTT	CAWTIGGVLSNQPQHF
NA	NA	TRBV28	TRBJ1-1	TGTGCCAGCAGTTTTGGATACACTGAAGCTTTCTTT	CASSFGYTEAFF
NA	NA	TRBV7-9	TRBJ2-2	TGTGCCAGCAGCTTATCAGATTCCTACGCGAACACCGGGGAGCTGTTTTTT	CASSLSDSYANTGELFF
NA	NA	TRBV6-5	TRBJ2-1	TGTGCCAGCAGTTACATTATTTCAGGAGGCGGGAATGAGCAGTTCTTC	CASSYIISGGGNEQFF
NA	NA	TRBV4-3	TRBJ2-1	TGCGCCAGCAGCGAGAGCGGAAGCTCCTACAATGAGCAGTTCTTC	CASSESGSSYNEQFF
TRBD2	NA	TRBV28	TRBJ2-1	TGTGCCAGCAGTTTCCTAGCGGGAGCCTACAATGAGCAGTTCTTC	CASSFLAGAYNEQFF
NA	NA	TRBV5-1	TRBJ2-7	TGCGCCAGCAGCTTGTATGCAGGTAACTACGAGCAGTACTTC	CASSLYAGNYEQYF
NA	NA	TRBV2	TRBJ1-1	TGTGCCAGCAGTGATAATGCGGTAGAAGCTTTCTTT	CASSDNAVEAFF
NA	NA	TRBV15	TRBJ1-2	TGTGCCACCAGCAGAAAAACAGGGATCTATGGCTACACCTTC	CATSRKTGIYGYTF
TRBD1	NA	TRBV13	TRBJ2-7	TGTGCCAGCAGCTGGACAGGGGGTGTCTACGAGCAGTACTTC	CASSWTGGVYEQYF
NA	NA	TRBV10-3	TRBJ2-7	TGTGCCACCCTGGAAGCCTATGAGGTTTACGAGCAGTACTTC	CATLEAYEVYEQYF
NA	NA	TRBV7-9	TRBJ2-5	TGTGCCAGCAGCTTAGATGTGGAGACCCAGTACTTC	CASSLDVETQYF
NA	NA	TRBV27	TRBJ2-3	TGTGCCAGCAGTTACCCGAGTGGGGGGAACCACGGCACAGATACGCAGTATTTT	CASSYPSGGNHGTDTQYF
TRBD1	NA	TRBV6-1	TRBJ2-7	TGTGCCAGCAGTGCCCGGGACAGGGGATACCACGAGCAGTACTTC	CASSARDRGYHEQYF
TRBD1	NA	TRBV27	TRBJ1-1	TGTGCCAGCAGCTTCGGACAGGGAAGAAAGGCTTTCTTT	CASSFGQGRKAFF
TRBD1	NA	TRBV5-1	TRBJ2-7	TGCGCCAGCAGCTTCCGGGACAGGGGGATCGACGAGCAGTACTTC	CASSFRDRGIDEQYF
NA	NA	TRBV4-1	TRBJ2-5	TGCGCCAGCAGCCAGGCGGGCCTCCGAGAGACCCAGTACTTC	CASSQAGLRETQYF
NA	NA	TRBV19	TRBJ1-5	TGTGCCAGTAGTTGGGGCGGCTTGAGCAATCAGCCCCAGCATTTT	CASSWGGLSNQPQHF
TRBD1	NA	TRBV7-6	TRBJ2-2	TGTGCCAGCAGCCTGACAGGGTGGGCCGGGGAGCTGTTTTTT	CASSLTGWAGELFF
TRBD2	NA	TRBV4-3	TRBJ2-7	TGCGCCAGCAGCCAACAGGGACTAGACGGGACCTACGAGCAGTACTTC	CASSQQGLDGTYEQYF
TRBD2	NA	TRBV7-9	TRBJ2-7	TGTGCCAGCAGCTGGGGGGGTAACTACGAGCAGTACTTC	CASSWGGNYEQYF
NA	few	TRBV4-3	TRBJ2-3	TGCGCCAGCAGCCAAGATGGAGGGGATAACACAGATACGCAGTATTTT	CASSQDGGDNTDTQYF
TRBD1	NA	TRBV5-1	TRBJ1-1	TGCGCCAGCACCAAGACAGGGTACACTGAAGCTTTCTTT	CASTKTGYTEAFF
NA	NA	TRBV28	TRBJ2-3	TGTGCCAGCAGTTTATTCTCTAGGGTTACAGATACGCAGTATTTT	CASSLFSRVTDTQYF
TRBD1	few	TRBV28	TRBJ2-7	TGTGCCAGCAGTTTAAGACAGGGGGACGAGCAGTACTTC	CASSLRQGDEQYF
NA	NA	TRBV28	TRBJ2-5	TGTGCCAGCAGTTTACCCTTACGGGGGCAAGAGACCCAGTACTTC	CASSLPLRGQETQYF
NA	NA	TRBV19	TRBJ2-1	TGTGCCAGTAGCCCTACTTTAGACAGTCACCATGAGCAGTTCTTC	CASSPTLDSHHEQFF
NA	NA	TRBV27	TRBJ2-3	TGTGCCAGCAGTTTATCCACTAGCACAGATACGCAGTATTTT	CASSLSTSTDTQYF
TRBD1	NA	TRBV27	TRBJ2-5	TGTGCCAGCTGTGGACAGGGTCAAGAGACCCAGTACTTC	CASCGQGQETQYF
TRBD2	NA	TRBV29-1	TRBJ2-1	TGCAGTTGGGCGGGAGCGTACAATGAGCAGTTCTTC	CSWAGAYNEQFF
TRBD2	NA	TRBV7-9	TRBJ2-7	TGTGCCAGCAGCTTCTTAGGGACTAGCGGTTCCTACGAGCAGTACTTC	CASSFLGTSGSYEQYF
NA	once	TRBV2	TRBJ2-7	TGTGCCAGCAGACTGGGCCAGCAGTACTTC	CASRLGQQYF
NA	NA	TRBV7-6	TRBJ1-4	TGTGCCAGCAGCCCTGAGGTGACGACTAATGAAAAACTGTTTTTT	CASSPEVTTNEKLFF
NA	NA	TRBV29-1	TRBJ2-3	TGCAGCGTTGATGCGGACATCCCCTGGGGAACAGATACGCAGTATTTT	CSVDADIPWGTDTQYF
NA	NA	TRBV5-4	TRBJ2-3	TGTGCCAGCAGCTTGGGTGGCTCCACAGATACGCAGTATTTT	CASSLGGSTDTQYF
NA	few	TRBV7-9	TRBJ1-2	TGTGCCAGCAGCACCCCGGCGGGGGGTACCTATGGCTACACCTTC	CASSTPAGGTYGYTF
NA	few	TRBV7-9	TRBJ1-2	TGTGCCACTACGGGGCAGCAAAACTATGGCTACACCTTC	CATTGQQNYGYTF
NA	NA	TRBV25-1	TRBJ2-7	TGTGCCAGCAGTGACCCGGGTGTCAGAGAGCAGTACTTC	CASSDPGVREQYF
NA	NA	TRBV5-1	TRBJ1-1	TGCGCCAGCAGATACGAGAGTATGAACACTGAAGCTTTCTTT	CASRYESMNTEAFF
NA	NA	TRBV6-5	TRBJ1-1	TGTGCCAGCAGTTCGAATTTTGGACAGAAGAACACTGAAGCTTTCTTT	CASSSNFGQKNTEAFF